The text below deals with one T cell receptor beta chain. Its cognate antigen is unknown. Treatment for all HIV-infected participants took place in the United States. Per the germline V gene, CDR1 is SNHLY and CDR2 is FYNNEI. V was pared by 4 bases and J by 5 bases, with 7 bases of the junction left unmatched. The CDR3 is 15 residues long. The data derive from a study of long-term antiretroviral therapy in people with HIV. Looking at the study overall: There is a gap of about a decade between the earliest samples and the later 2015 immediate-ART recommendation.

Broader study findings: HIV repertoires covered narrower CDR3 length ranges than controls did.

Sequencing relied on immunoSEQ assay v3.0, run at survey level. Using immunoSEQ multiplex PCR, the repertoire was profiled, and TCRdb retains in-frame clones only, with some absent. This table has around 16,000 clones, 88% appearing once. This clonotype originated in a man between 45 and 60 years old with HIV. This specimen consisted of unsorted PBMCs, obtained 0.7 years before starting antiretroviral therapy. The V gene is TRBV2, the J gene TRBJ2-4; 8 bases are shared with TRBD2. DNA of the CDR3: TGTGCCAGCAGTGTAAGGCGGGAGGAGGAAAACATTCAGTACTTC. Protein product: CASSVRREEENIQYF.